These 7 T cell receptor beta chains originate from one sample sequenced in a study of regulatory T cells in long-lasting Graves disease. To make TCR beta libraries, researchers used iRepertoire HTBI primers and Arm-PCR of CDR3 regions. TCRdb processed the multiplex PCR reads anew with MiXCR; each CDR3 protein has one entry. The sample has around 450,000 distinct CDR3 sequences; 15% to 20% are singletons. Time point: newly diagnosed GD, antithyroid drugs for less than 3 months. PBMC RNA was the source of the TCR library. The same data also contributed to another study, on T cells in Graves' hyperthyroidism and ophthalmopathy.

The sample was peripheral blood mononuclear cells (PBMCs), taken at new diagnosis, from a patient treated with antithyroid drugs. Receptors were obtained from a man aged 35-49 years with Graves disease.

The chain couples TRBV9 to TRBJ1-4; 10 bases align to TRBD1. V lost 5 bases, J lost 2 bases, and 6 bases stayed unmatched. The CDR3 is made up of 16 amino acids. Germline values: CDR1 SGDLS, CDR2 YYNGEE. The CDR3 bases are TGTGCCAGCAGATACCGGGACAGGGGTACTAATGAAAAACTGTTTTTT. Its protein is CASRYRDRGTNEKLFF.

About this clonotype: A read error is the likely source, as a far larger clone sits one nucleotide away. V is TRBV11-2 and J is TRBJ2-1; 11 bases agree with TRBD2. The CDR3 totals 15 residues. J gave up 7 bases and V 4 bases, and 6 bases lay outside the gene matches. The germline V gene has CDR1 SGHAT and CDR2 FQNNGV. CDR3 amino acids: CASSSGGTSGNEQFF. CDR3 DNA sequence: TGTGCCAGCAGCTCGGGGGGGACTAGCGGTAATGAGCAGTTCTTC.

This clonotype occurred a few times. The chain links TRBV19 to TRBJ2-3; D call uncertain. Germline-derived CDR1 and CDR2 are LNHDA and SQIVND (reference sequence). The CDR3 has 14 amino acids. Trimming removed 5 bases from V and 5 bases from J, with 14 bases in between. CDR3 residues: CASSLSSHIDTQYF. The CDR3 nucleotides are TGTGCCAGTAGTCTGTCTTCACATATAGATACGCAGTATTTT.

This clonotype appeared many times. V gene TRBV30 combines with J gene TRBJ2-7; maybe TRBD2 (5 bases). The V gene's germline CDR1 is GTSNPN and CDR2 SVGIG (reference sequence). With 4 bases removed from V and 3 bases from J, the gap between germline ends came to 10 bases. The CDR3 has 12 residues. The CDR3 DNA sequence: TGTGCCTGGAATGAGGGCAGCTACGAGCAGTACTTC. Translating gives CAWNEGSYEQYF.

This clonotype has more than one count but fewer than ten. The V call is TRBV29-1, the J call TRBJ1-1, with a possible D match to TRBD1 (6 bases). The CDR3 spans 14 residues. Deletions cut 4 bases from V and 2 bases from J, with 14 bases between. In germline, CDR1 is SQVTM, CDR2 ANQGSEA. The chain's CDR3 is CSVAKTGFNTEAFF. The CDR3 DNA is TGCAGCGTTGCTAAAACAGGGTTCAACACTGAAGCTTTCTTT. The full variable domain, rest sourced from reference TRBV29-1 and TRBJ1-1, is SAVISQKPSRDICQRGTSLTIQCQVDSQVTMMFWYRQQPGQSLTLIATANQGSEATYESGFVIDKFPISRPNLTFSTLTVSNMSPEDSSIYLCSVAKTGFNTEAFFGQGTRLTVV.

This clonotype was found many times. The V and J genes are TRBV30 and TRBJ1-1; D gene unclear. The V end was cut by 2 bases, the J end by 0 bases, with 7 bases between. The CDR3 is 13 residues long. Germline CDR1 GTSNPN, CDR2 SVGIG (reference sequence). The CDR3 is CAWSQAMNTEAFF. Here the CDR3 DNA reads TGTGCCTGGAGTCAAGCCATGAACACTGAAGCTTTCTTT.

This clonotype was counted ten times or more. The chain couples TRBV4-2 to TRBJ2-3; D is ambiguous. Trimming took 0 bases from V and 0 from J, leaving 10 bases between them. CDR3 size: 16 residues. The germline CDR1 and CDR2 sequences are LGHNA and YNFKEQ. For the CDR3, the DNA is TGTGCCAGCAGCCAAGAGTTTTCCGGTAGCACAGATACGCAGTATTTT. Its translation is CASSQEFSGSTDTQYF.